The 2 T cell receptor beta chains given below trace back to one sample, sequenced in a study of T-cell reconstitution after alpha-beta-depleted transplantation in children. Unique molecular identifiers were used in preparing the TCRbeta library. TCRdb ran MiXCR on the PCR reads and lists one entry per CDR3 protein. The sample shows about 78,000 distinct CDR3 sequences, 13% to 15% of them seen only once. The sequencing used PBMCs, mostly from graft donor cells, collected 180 days after TCRalphabeta/CD19-depleted stem cell transplant. These receptors all stem from a male patient aged 2-15 years who had a stem cell transplant for acute lymphoblastic leukemia, so the T cells may come from the graft donor.

In its sample, this clonotype was seen many times. The chain has TRBV28 and TRBJ2-2; possibly TRBD2 for D (5 bases). The CDR3 has 14 amino acids. V lost 2 bases, J lost 2 bases, and 6 bases lay in between. Germline V lookup: CDR1 MDHEN, CDR2 SYDVKM. CDR3 sequence reads: CASSLGLNTGELFF. The CDR3 region has the DNA TGTGCCAGCAGTTTAGGACTTAACACCGGGGAGCTGTTTTTT. Variable domain in full (rest from reference TRBV28 and TRBJ2-2): DVKVTQSSRYLVKRTGEKVFLECVQDMDHENMFWYRQDPGLGLRLIYFSYDVKMKEKGDIPEGYSVSREKKERFSLILESASTNQTSMYLCASSLGLNTGELFFGEGSRLTVL.

This clonotype was seen at least ten times. The chain has TRBV29-1 and TRBJ2-3; tentatively, D is TRBD1 (5 bases). V gave up 8 bases and J gave up 2 bases, with 17 bases separating them. CDR3 length: 14 residues. Germline values: CDR1 SQVTM, CDR2 ANQGSEA. The CDR3 reads CSLGVGLHTDTQYF. In DNA form, the CDR3 reads TGCAGCCTAGGAGTGGGGCTACACACAGATACGCAGTATTTT.